A selection of T cell receptor beta chains follows, all from one sample in a study of sequential checkpoint blockade in melanoma. Only in-frame clones appear in the TCRdb table, and some are missing; sequencing was by immunoSEQ multiplex PCR. The sample holds about 22,000 clones, around 85% seen once. This specimen consisted of CD8+ T cells sorted from blood (inferred from file names), obtained from a patient given nivolumab and ipilimumab in sequence. These TCRs come from a human donor with melanoma. Both conserved end residues are part of each CDR3. The order of the fields is D gene, clone size, V gene, J gene, CDR3 protein, CDR3 DNA. D genes are given only for firm matches. Only part of the rows carry a size: once, few, many, or a class if the clone is expanded.

d_gene: TRBD1; abundance: NA; v_gene: TRBV6-5; j_gene: TRBJ1-2; CDR3aa: CASGQGATGGYGYTF; CDR3nt: TGTGCCAGCGGACAGGGGGCAACAGGGGGTTATGGCTACACCTTC
d_gene: NA; abundance: NA; v_gene: TRBV27; j_gene: TRBJ2-3; CDR3aa: CASIGGLSADTQYF; CDR3nt: TGTGCCAGCATCGGCGGTCTTTCGGCAGATACGCAGTATTTT
d_gene: NA; abundance: NA; v_gene: TRBV5-4; j_gene: TRBJ1-2; CDR3aa: CASSLRSLTNYGYTF; CDR3nt: TGTGCCAGCAGCTTGAGGAGTCTCACTAACTATGGCTACACCTTC
d_gene: TRBD1; abundance: NA; v_gene: TRBV7-9; j_gene: TRBJ1-2; CDR3aa: CASSPLPGQGAEGYTF; CDR3nt: TGTGCCAGCAGCCCACTCCCGGGACAGGGGGCGGAAGGCTACACCTTC
d_gene: NA; abundance: NA; v_gene: TRBV5-4; j_gene: TRBJ2-7; CDR3aa: CASSSDSDLYEQYF; CDR3nt: TGTGCCAGCAGCTCCGATAGCGATCTGTACGAGCAGTACTTC
d_gene: TRBD1; abundance: NA; v_gene: TRBV29-1; j_gene: TRBJ2-2; CDR3aa: CSQGQDPTGELFF; CDR3nt: TGCAGCCAGGGACAGGACCCCACCGGGGAGCTGTTTTTT
d_gene: TRBD1; abundance: NA; v_gene: TRBV5-6; j_gene: TRBJ2-2; CDR3aa: CASSFPGTANTGELFF; CDR3nt: TGTGCCAGCAGCTTCCCAGGGACAGCGAACACCGGGGAGCTGTTTTTT
d_gene: TRBD1; abundance: NA; v_gene: TRBV5-4; j_gene: TRBJ2-2; CDR3aa: CASSYTGDPGELFF; CDR3nt: TGTGCCAGCAGCTACACAGGGGACCCCGGGGAGCTGTTTTTT
d_gene: NA; abundance: NA; v_gene: TRBV4-3; j_gene: TRBJ2-6; CDR3aa: CASSPQEWLSGANVLTF; CDR3nt: TGCGCCAGCAGCCCCCAGGAATGGTTGTCTGGGGCCAACGTCCTGACTTTC
d_gene: NA; abundance: NA; v_gene: TRBV29-1; j_gene: TRBJ2-7; CDR3aa: CSVESRSYEQYF; CDR3nt: TGCAGCGTTGAATCCAGGTCCTACGAGCAGTACTTC
d_gene: TRBD1; abundance: NA; v_gene: TRBV27; j_gene: TRBJ1-5; CDR3aa: CASSLGTGANQPQHF; CDR3nt: TGTGCCAGCAGTTTGGGGACAGGGGCCAATCAGCCCCAGCATTTT
d_gene: TRBD2; abundance: NA; v_gene: TRBV29-1; j_gene: TRBJ2-1; CDR3aa: CSVALAGGYNEQFF; CDR3nt: TGCAGCGTTGCACTAGCGGGGGGCTACAATGAGCAGTTCTTC
d_gene: NA; abundance: NA; v_gene: TRBV5-5; j_gene: TRBJ2-7; CDR3aa: CASSFRDTRSYEQYF; CDR3nt: TGTGCCAGCAGCTTCCGGGACACCCGCTCCTACGAGCAGTACTTC
d_gene: NA; abundance: NA; v_gene: TRBV21-1; j_gene: TRBJ2-3; CDR3aa: CATRARDHTQYF; CDR3nt: TGTGCCACCAGGGCCCGGGATCATACGCAGTATTTT
d_gene: TRBD1; abundance: NA; v_gene: TRBV27; j_gene: TRBJ1-2; CDR3aa: CASSGTGTGIYGYTF; CDR3nt: TGTGCCAGCAGTGGTACCGGGACAGGCATATATGGCTACACCTTC
d_gene: TRBD1; abundance: once; v_gene: TRBV27; j_gene: TRBJ1-1; CDR3aa: CASSLGQGALNTEAFF; CDR3nt: TGTGCCAGCAGTCTAGGACAGGGGGCTTTGAACACTGAAGCTTTCTTT
d_gene: NA; abundance: medium-sized; v_gene: TRBV4-3; j_gene: TRBJ2-3; CDR3aa: CASSQERPRGRTDTQYF; CDR3nt: TGCGCCAGCAGCCAAGAACGTCCCAGGGGTCGCACAGATACGCAGTATTTT
d_gene: NA; abundance: few; v_gene: TRBV7-2; j_gene: TRBJ1-3; CDR3aa: CASSPRSSGNTIYF; CDR3nt: TGTGCCAGCAGCCCTAGAAGCTCTGGAAACACCATATATTTT
d_gene: NA; abundance: NA; v_gene: TRBV29-1; j_gene: TRBJ1-4; CDR3aa: CSVELGEEKLFF; CDR3nt: TGCAGCGTTGAGCTAGGTGAAGAAAAACTGTTTTTT
d_gene: NA; abundance: NA; v_gene: TRBV27; j_gene: TRBJ1-1; CDR3aa: CASSSWGGAALEAFF; CDR3nt: TGTGCCAGCAGTTCCTGGGGGGGTGCCGCCCTTGAAGCTTTCTTT
d_gene: NA; abundance: NA; v_gene: TRBV19; j_gene: TRBJ1-5; CDR3aa: CASSILSGSNQPQHF; CDR3nt: TGTGCCAGTAGTATTTTATCGGGGAGCAATCAGCCCCAGCATTTT
d_gene: NA; abundance: NA; v_gene: TRBV9; j_gene: TRBJ2-1; CDR3aa: CASSVDGSGYNEQFF; CDR3nt: TGTGCCAGCAGCGTAGACGGTAGCGGCTACAATGAGCAGTTCTTC
d_gene: TRBD2; abundance: NA; v_gene: TRBV2; j_gene: TRBJ2-1; CDR3aa: CASSWKRGIDEQFF; CDR3nt: TGTGCCAGCAGTTGGAAGCGGGGGATCGATGAGCAGTTCTTC
d_gene: NA; abundance: NA; v_gene: TRBV27; j_gene: TRBJ1-2; CDR3aa: CASSLSRGPGYGYTF; CDR3nt: TGTGCCAGCAGTTTATCGCGGGGGCCTGGCTATGGCTACACCTTC
d_gene: TRBD2; abundance: NA; v_gene: TRBV7-9; j_gene: TRBJ2-7; CDR3aa: CASLLAGGSYEQYF; CDR3nt: TGTGCCAGCCTTCTGGCGGGAGGCTCCTACGAGCAGTACTTC
d_gene: NA; abundance: NA; v_gene: TRBV10-3; j_gene: TRBJ1-6; CDR3aa: CAISEGRGGSPLHF; CDR3nt: TGTGCCATCAGTGAAGGGAGGGGCGGTTCACCCCTCCACTTT
d_gene: NA; abundance: NA; v_gene: TRBV4-3; j_gene: TRBJ2-1; CDR3aa: CASSPTTSSYNEQFF; CDR3nt: TGCGCCAGCAGCCCGACAACGAGCTCCTACAATGAGCAGTTCTTC
d_gene: NA; abundance: once; v_gene: TRBV5-6; j_gene: TRBJ2-7; CDR3aa: CASSLGGFGGGSGEQYF; CDR3nt: TGTGCCAGCAGCTTGGGGGGGTTTGGGGGCGGGAGTGGCGAGCAGTACTTC
d_gene: TRBD2; abundance: NA; v_gene: TRBV10-3; j_gene: TRBJ2-3; CDR3aa: CAISESLAGGTDTQYF; CDR3nt: TGTGCCATCAGTGAGTCACTAGCGGGGGGAACAGATACGCAGTATTTT
d_gene: TRBD1; abundance: NA; v_gene: TRBV7-9; j_gene: TRBJ2-7; CDR3aa: CASSPPRGLMYEQYF; CDR3nt: TGTGCCAGCAGCCCACCCAGGGGGCTCATGTACGAGCAGTACTTC
d_gene: TRBD2; abundance: NA; v_gene: TRBV19; j_gene: TRBJ2-7; CDR3aa: CASSSEAGGFYEQYF; CDR3nt: TGTGCCAGTAGCTCTGAAGCGGGGGGTTTCTACGAGCAGTACTTC
d_gene: NA; abundance: NA; v_gene: TRBV6-6; j_gene: TRBJ1-2; CDR3aa: CASIPSGGGGYTF; CDR3nt: TGTGCCAGCATCCCCTCGGGGGGAGGTGGCTACACCTTC
d_gene: NA; abundance: NA; v_gene: TRBV6-5; j_gene: TRBJ2-7; CDR3aa: CASRSSYEQYF; CDR3nt: TGTGCCAGCAGATCTAGCTACGAGCAGTACTTC
d_gene: NA; abundance: NA; v_gene: TRBV4-1; j_gene: TRBJ1-1; CDR3aa: CASSQGRRHIGGGNTEAFF; CDR3nt: TGCGCCAGCAGCCAAGGGCGGAGGCACATTGGAGGAGGGAACACTGAAGCTTTCTTT
d_gene: NA; abundance: few; v_gene: TRBV7-9; j_gene: TRBJ1-5; CDR3aa: CASSPGAKGSNQPQHF; CDR3nt: TGTGCCAGCAGCCCTGGGGCAAAGGGGAGCAATCAGCCCCAGCATTTT
d_gene: NA; abundance: NA; v_gene: TRBV4-3; j_gene: TRBJ2-3; CDR3aa: CASSQGQGSTDTQYF; CDR3nt: TGCGCCAGCAGCCAAGGGCAGGGTAGCACAGATACGCAGTATTTT
d_gene: NA; abundance: NA; v_gene: TRBV2; j_gene: TRBJ1-1; CDR3aa: CASSGVEGMRMNTEAFF; CDR3nt: TGTGCCAGCAGTGGTGTGGAGGGGATGAGAATGAACACTGAAGCTTTCTTT
d_gene: NA; abundance: once; v_gene: TRBV9; j_gene: TRBJ2-1; CDR3aa: CASSLPGLYNEQFF; CDR3nt: TGTGCCAGCAGCCTTCCGGGATTATACAATGAGCAGTTCTTC
d_gene: NA; abundance: NA; v_gene: TRBV9; j_gene: TRBJ2-7; CDR3aa: CASSDGRTYEQYF; CDR3nt: TGTGCCAGCAGCGATGGCAGGACCTACGAGCAGTACTTC
d_gene: TRBD2; abundance: NA; v_gene: TRBV9; j_gene: TRBJ2-7; CDR3aa: CASGEGLAGEQYF; CDR3nt: TGTGCCAGCGGCGAGGGACTAGCGGGAGAGCAGTACTTC
d_gene: TRBD2; abundance: NA; v_gene: TRBV27; j_gene: TRBJ2-1; CDR3aa: CASSFSGGGDEQFF; CDR3nt: TGTGCCAGCAGTTTTTCGGGGGGAGGGGATGAGCAGTTCTTC
d_gene: NA; abundance: NA; v_gene: TRBV4-1; j_gene: TRBJ2-7; CDR3aa: CASSRDSYEQYF; CDR3nt: TGCGCCAGCAGCCGCGACTCCTACGAGCAGTACTTC
d_gene: TRBD1; abundance: few; v_gene: TRBV6-5; j_gene: TRBJ2-7; CDR3aa: CASTGTGTYEQYF; CDR3nt: TGTGCCAGCACCGGGACAGGGACCTACGAGCAGTACTTC
d_gene: NA; abundance: NA; v_gene: TRBV14; j_gene: TRBJ2-2; CDR3aa: CASSQDEVRPNTGELFF; CDR3nt: TGTGCCAGCAGCCAAGACGAGGTCAGACCGAACACCGGGGAGCTGTTTTTT
d_gene: TRBD1; abundance: NA; v_gene: TRBV6-5; j_gene: TRBJ2-7; CDR3aa: CASSYGAGGYEQYF; CDR3nt: TGTGCCAGCAGTTACGGGGCAGGGGGATACGAGCAGTACTTC
d_gene: TRBD1; abundance: NA; v_gene: TRBV4-3; j_gene: TRBJ1-2; CDR3aa: CASSPGQGQSYGYTF; CDR3nt: TGCGCCAGCAGCCCGGGACAGGGCCAGAGTTATGGCTACACCTTC